The sequence of this T cell receptor beta chain was determined in a study of blood T cell repertoires in COVID-19 (dated by TCRdb to 2018 to 2020). Regarding the study in general: Collaborator samples came from the United States, Italy and Spain and covered acute and convalescent phases of COVID-19. A de-identified subject ID, COVID-19 status, age in years and sex were almost always included in the sample metadata. The repertoires were released in a freely available public database meant as a resource for research on the immune response to SARS-CoV-2. Samples were obtained from the ongoing ImmuneRACE study (first 160 participants) and from 1,254 subjects provided by 6 global collaborators. The prospective study material was composed of cDNA or gDNA derived from T cells, B-cell-depleted T cells, or PBMCs. Deeply sampled blood TCRbeta repertoires from subjects exposed to, actively infected with, or recovered from COVID-19 were included in the dataset. Where available, HLA class I and class II types were taken from metadata supplied by the sample provider and were not determined by assay-based typing.

From its cysteine to its phenylalanine, the CDR3 spans 14 amino acids. The DNA shown is the 42-base CDR3, in frame from base 1. The germline V gene sets CDR1 to MNHEY and CDR2 to SVGAGI. Trimming removed 5 bases from V and 6 bases from J; the gene matches leave 1 base unexplained. Enrolling through a virtual design, the prospective study's participants ranged in age from about 18 to 89 years and lived across around 25 United States geographic areas. Cohort assignment in the prospective study relied on participant-reported clinical history from a screening survey and a study questionnaire. For ImmuneRACE Cohort 3, a participant was defined as recovered based on two consecutive negative NP/OP PCR tests, clearance by a healthcare professional, or resolution of symptoms. In the prospective study, whole blood, serum and a nasopharyngeal or oropharyngeal swab were collected from each participant by mobile phlebotomists. Prospective study participants could optionally give additional blood draws and questionnaires over an approximately two-month period. Blood samples from the prospective study were shipped frozen or at room temperature prior to DNA extraction.

TCRbeta CDR3 regions were amplified from genomic DNA using the immunoSEQ Assay, a bias-controlled multiplex PCR. In the authors' own workflow: The number of nucleated cells in each sample was estimated from the amplification of reference gene primers within the assay. To quantify the absolute abundance of each unique TCRbeta CDR3 rearrangement, sequence reads were collapsed and filtered. For each sample, productive Simpson clonality was calculated as the square root of Simpson's diversity index across productive rearrangements. As stored in TCRdb, this immuneACCESS dataset retains in-frame rearrangements with V and J assigned. A fraction of the clones does not appear; measured against another copy, unresolved V genes explain less than half of the discrepancy, and the remainder lacks a known reason. V and J calls and clone size are copied from that table; D and trimming were computed from the DNA. Across this sample there are hundreds of thousands of clones, with 75% to 90% seen only once. The ten largest clones add up to approximately 5.2% of the sample.

Of note for this clone: Its antigen has not been determined. Base qualities are missing; no much larger clone stands one base away.

What the research found in general, with its limitations: How much clinical and demographic metadata was included differed by source and by participant, and the metadata was provided uncurated.

The TCR sequence derives from a man aged 60-69 years who had recovered from COVID-19. The sequencing input was PBMCs or T cells enriched from blood (not recorded which). The rearrangement joined TRBV6-5 to TRBJ2-1, with 13 bases matching TRBD2. The CDR3 corresponds to CASSTSGRANEQFF. The DNA sequence is given as TGTGCCAGCAGTACTAGCGGGAGGGCCAATGAGCAGTTCTTC.